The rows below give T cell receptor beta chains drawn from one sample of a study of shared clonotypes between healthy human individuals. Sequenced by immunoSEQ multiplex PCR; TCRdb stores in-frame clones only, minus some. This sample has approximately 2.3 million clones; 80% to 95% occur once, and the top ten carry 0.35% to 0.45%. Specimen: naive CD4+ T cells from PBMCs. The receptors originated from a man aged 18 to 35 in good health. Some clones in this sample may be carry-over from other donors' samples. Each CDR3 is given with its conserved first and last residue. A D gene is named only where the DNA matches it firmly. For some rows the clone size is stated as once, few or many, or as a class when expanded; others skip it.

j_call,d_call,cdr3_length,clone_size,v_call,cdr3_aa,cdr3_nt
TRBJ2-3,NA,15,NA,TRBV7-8,CASSLLRGITDTQYF,TGTGCCAGCAGCTTGCTCAGGGGAATCACAGATACGCAGTATTTT
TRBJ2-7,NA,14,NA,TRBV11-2,CASSLPPGPYEQYF,TGTGCCAGCAGCTTACCCCCAGGGCCCTACGAGCAGTACTTC
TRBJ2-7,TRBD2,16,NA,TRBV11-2,CASSLSIAGSSYEQYF,TGTGCCAGCAGCTTAAGTATAGCGGGGAGCTCCTACGAGCAGTACTTC
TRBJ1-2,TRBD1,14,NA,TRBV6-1,CASVRDRGQYGYTF,TGTGCCAGCGTTCGGGACAGGGGGCAGTATGGCTACACCTTC
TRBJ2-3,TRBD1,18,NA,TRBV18,CASSPVVLTGGRTDTQYF,TGTGCCAGCTCACCGGTAGTTCTGACAGGGGGCAGGACAGATACGCAGTATTTT
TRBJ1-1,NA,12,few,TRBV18,CASSPLNTEAFF,TGTGCCAGCTCACCGCTTAACACTGAAGCTTTCTTT
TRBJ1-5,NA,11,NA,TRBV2,CASSERGPQHF,TGTGCCAGCAGTGAAAGGGGTCCCCAGCATTTT
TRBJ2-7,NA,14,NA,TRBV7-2,CASSFPGISYEQYF,TGTGCCAGCAGCTTCCCAGGGATATCCTACGAGCAGTACTTC
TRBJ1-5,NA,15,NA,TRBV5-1,CASSLEGSSNQPQHF,TGCGCCAGCAGCTTGGAGGGCAGTAGCAATCAGCCCCAGCATTTT
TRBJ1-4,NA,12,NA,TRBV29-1,CSTTGTSEKLFF,TGCAGCACCACAGGGACTTCTGAAAAACTGTTTTTT
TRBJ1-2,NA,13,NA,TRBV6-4,CASSDSFEGSYTF,TGTGCCAGCAGTGACTCGTTTGAGGGGAGCTACACCTTC
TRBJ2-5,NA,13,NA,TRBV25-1,CASNNRFQETQYF,TGTGCCAGCAACAACAGGTTCCAAGAGACCCAGTACTTC
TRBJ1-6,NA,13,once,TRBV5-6,CASSLTENSPLHF,TGTGCCAGCAGCTTGACGGAAAATTCACCCCTCCACTTT
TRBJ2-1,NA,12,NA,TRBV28,CASSLSYNEQFF,TGTGCCAGCAGTTTATCTTACAATGAGCAGTTCTTC
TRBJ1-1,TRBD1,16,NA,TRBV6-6,CASSSLATGVNTEAFF,TGTGCCAGCAGTTCCCTCGCGACAGGGGTGAACACTGAAGCTTTCTTT
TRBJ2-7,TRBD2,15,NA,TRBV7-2,CASSQAGTSDYEQYF,TGTGCCAGCAGCCAAGCCGGGACTAGCGACTACGAGCAGTACTTC
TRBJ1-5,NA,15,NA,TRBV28,CASLHSGQGHQPQHF,TGTGCCAGCCTTCACTCCGGGCAGGGGCATCAGCCCCAGCATTTT
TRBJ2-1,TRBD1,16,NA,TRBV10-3,CAISETPGQGSSEQFF,TGTGCCATCAGTGAAACCCCGGGACAGGGTAGCTCTGAGCAGTTCTTC
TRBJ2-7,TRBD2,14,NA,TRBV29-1,CSVMPGLASYEQYF,TGCAGCGTCATGCCGGGACTAGCCTCCTACGAGCAGTACTTC
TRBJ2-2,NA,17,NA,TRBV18,CASTQRRDTANTGELFF,TGTGCCAGCACTCAACGGCGGGATACCGCGAACACCGGGGAGCTGTTTTTT
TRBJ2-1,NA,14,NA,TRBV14,CASSNLTREGEQFF,TGTGCCAGCAGCAATTTAACGCGGGAAGGGGAGCAGTTCTTC
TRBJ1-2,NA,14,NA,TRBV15,CATSRGGVTGGYTF,TGTGCCACCAGCAGGGGCGGGGTGACGGGTGGCTACACCTTC
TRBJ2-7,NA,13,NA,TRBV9,CASSPPETYEQYF,TGTGCCAGCAGCCCTCCTGAGACCTACGAGCAGTACTTC
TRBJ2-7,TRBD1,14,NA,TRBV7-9,CASRPGQDTYEQYF,TGTGCCAGCAGACCGGGACAGGATACCTACGAGCAGTACTTC
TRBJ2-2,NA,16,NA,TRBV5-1,CASSPQWRGNTGELFF,TGCGCCAGCAGCCCCCAGTGGCGGGGGAACACCGGGGAGCTGTTTTTT
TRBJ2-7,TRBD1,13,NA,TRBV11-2,CASSIYRGLEQYF,TGTGCCAGCAGCATATACAGGGGTCTGGAGCAGTACTTC
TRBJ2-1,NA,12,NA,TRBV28,CATSFLYNEQFF,TGTGCCACCTCGTTTCTCTACAATGAGCAGTTCTTC
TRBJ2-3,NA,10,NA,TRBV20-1,CSAHIDTQYF,TGCAGTGCACATATAGATACGCAGTATTTT
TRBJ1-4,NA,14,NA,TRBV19,CASSIDRGGEKLFF,TGTGCCAGTAGTATTGATAGGGGTGGCGAAAAACTGTTTTTT
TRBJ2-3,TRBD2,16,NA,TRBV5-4,CASSPGLAESTDTQYF,TGTGCCAGCAGCCCGGGACTAGCGGAGAGCACAGATACGCAGTATTTT
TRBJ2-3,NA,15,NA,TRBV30,CAWSRSTQQGATQYF,TGTGCCTGGAGTCGCTCCACACAACAGGGAGCTACGCAGTATTTT
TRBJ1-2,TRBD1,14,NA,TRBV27,CASSGTGRGYGYTF,TGTGCCAGCAGTGGGACAGGGAGGGGCTATGGCTACACCTTC
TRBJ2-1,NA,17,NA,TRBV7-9,CASSYGKHRDSYNEQFF,TGTGCCAGCAGCTACGGGAAACACAGGGACTCCTACAATGAGCAGTTCTTC
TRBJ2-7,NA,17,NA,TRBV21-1,CASSIPGKTGDSYEQYF,TGTGCCAGCAGCATCCCGGGAAAGACAGGGGATTCCTACGAGCAGTACTTC
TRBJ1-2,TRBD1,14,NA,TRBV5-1,CASSSDRGAGGYTF,TGCGCCAGCAGCTCGGACAGGGGTGCTGGAGGCTACACCTTC
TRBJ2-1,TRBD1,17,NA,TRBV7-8,CASSLNRWKDRGNEQFF,TGTGCCAGCAGCTTAAACCGGTGGAAGGACAGGGGCAATGAGCAGTTCTTC
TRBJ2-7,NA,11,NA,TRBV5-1,CASSLEDEQYF,TGCGCCAGCAGCTTGGAAGACGAGCAGTACTTC
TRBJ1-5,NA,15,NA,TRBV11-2,CASSRNRNSNQPQHF,TGTGCCAGCAGCAGAAACAGGAATAGCAATCAGCCCCAGCATTTT
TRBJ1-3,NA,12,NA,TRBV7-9,CASSLVVNTIYF,TGTGCCAGCAGCTTAGTAGTAAACACCATATATTTT
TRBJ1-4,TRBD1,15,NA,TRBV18,CASSPPQGALEKLFF,TGTGCCAGCTCACCACCACAGGGGGCACTTGAAAAACTGTTTTTT
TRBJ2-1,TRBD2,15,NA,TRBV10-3,CAISGRTSGYNEQFF,TGTGCCATCAGTGGCCGGACTAGCGGGTACAATGAGCAGTTCTTC
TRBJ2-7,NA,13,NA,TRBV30,CAWATGTGREQYF,TGTGCCTGGGCGACGGGGACTGGCCGCGAGCAGTACTTC
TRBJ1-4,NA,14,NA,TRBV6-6,CASSYSGANEKLFF,TGTGCCAGCAGTTACTCGGGGGCCAATGAAAAACTGTTTTTT
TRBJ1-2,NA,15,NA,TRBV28,CASSFSGARNYGYTF,TGTGCCAGCAGTTTCTCAGGGGCCCGAAACTATGGCTACACCTTC
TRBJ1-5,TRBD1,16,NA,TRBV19,CASSNPGQGSLQPQHF,TGTGCCAGTAGTAACCCGGGACAGGGTTCGCTTCAGCCCCAGCATTTT
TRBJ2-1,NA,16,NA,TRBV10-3,CAISGTRGPPDNEQFF,TGTGCCATCAGCGGGACTAGGGGGCCCCCTGACAATGAGCAGTTCTTC
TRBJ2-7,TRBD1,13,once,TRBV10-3,CAINGDRGDEQYF,TGTGCCATCAATGGAGACAGGGGTGACGAGCAGTACTTC
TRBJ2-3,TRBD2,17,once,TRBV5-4,CASSSSPSGRAIGTQYF,TGTGCCAGCAGCTCCAGCCCTAGCGGGAGGGCTATTGGTACGCAGTATTTT
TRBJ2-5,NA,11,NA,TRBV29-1,CSVDRGKAQYF,TGCAGCGTTGATCGGGGGAAGGCCCAGTACTTC
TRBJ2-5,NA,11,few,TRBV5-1,CASSRQETQYF,TGCGCCAGCAGCCGCCAAGAGACCCAGTACTTC
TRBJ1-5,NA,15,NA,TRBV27,CASRAEGGAGQPQHF,TGTGCCAGCAGGGCAGAGGGGGGGGCGGGTCAGCCCCAGCATTTT
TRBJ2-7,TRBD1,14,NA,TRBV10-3,CAISDGQGAYEQYF,TGTGCCATCAGTGACGGACAGGGGGCTTACGAGCAGTACTTC
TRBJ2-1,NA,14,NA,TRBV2,CASGNRVSYNEQFF,TGTGCCAGCGGGAACAGGGTGTCCTACAATGAGCAGTTCTTC
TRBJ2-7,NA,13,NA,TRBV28,CASSLQAVIEQYF,TGTGCCAGCAGTTTGCAGGCCGTCATCGAGCAGTACTTC
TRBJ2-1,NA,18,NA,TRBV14,CASSPWARGQGSYNEQFF,TGTGCCAGCAGCCCATGGGCTCGGGGACAAGGGTCCTACAATGAGCAGTTCTTC
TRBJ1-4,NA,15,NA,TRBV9,CASSVGTVRDEKLFF,TGTGCCAGCAGCGTAGGGACTGTGCGGGATGAAAAACTGTTTTTT
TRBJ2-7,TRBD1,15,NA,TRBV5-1,CASSLGDRGLHEQYF,TGCGCCAGCAGCTTGGGGGACAGGGGGCTCCACGAGCAGTACTTC